This TCR beta chain was found in a study of beta chain features in type 1 diabetes. Each of the CD4+ naive, central memory, regulatory and stem cell-like memory populations was sorted via CD45RO/CCR7/CD25/CD127/CD95/CD27. Purity above 95% was achieved in all sorted populations. The germline V gene has CDR1 KGHSY and CDR2 FQNENV. Trimming left V 8 bases short and J 4 bases short, with 17 bases between. The CDR3 runs 14 residues. This clone showed up just a few times. Antigen specificity is unknown. What was sequenced were expressed TCRB transcripts, since all of the isolated RNA had been reverse transcribed. The method was immunoSEQ multiplex PCR; TCRdb's version includes in-frame clones alone and lacks a portion of them. This sample yields some 360,000 clones, of which about 19% are seen a single time; around 0.044% belongs to the top ten. Study outcomes and limitations: Since sequencing was performed on cDNA, cells with high TCR expression could be over-represented. Insertions were fewer and deletions more numerous at VDJ junctions in type 1 diabetes patients.

This clonotype was obtained from a woman under 30 in good health. The J gene is TRBJ1-2, the V gene TRBV16, with a weak D call TRBD1 (6 bases). The sequenced sample consisted of naive CD4+ T cells from blood. Here the CDR3 DNA reads TGTGCCAGCTGGGGTACAGGGCAACGCTATGGCTACACCTTC. Protein: CASWGTGQRYGYTF.